These 21 T cell receptor beta chains were all obtained from the same sample, sequenced in a study of low-dose radiotherapy and immunotherapy resistance in tumors (dated by TCRdb to between 2021 and 2024). Sequenced on an Illumina HiSeq 2500. First-strand cDNA was synthesized using Superscript III and a set of TRAV- and TRBV-specific primers, so that both TCRalpha and TCRbeta chains were covered. TCRs were amplified for 20 to 25 PCR cycles with Phusion, using a constant-region primer paired with the adapter attached to the V primers. TCRdb reanalyzed the raw reads on its own, using fastp at Q25 for trimming and MiXCR for clone calling, and kept in-frame beta chains. Merged by CDR3 protein, the rows form single entries marked with the most common genes and DNA. The sample has 70,000 to 95,000 distinct CDR3 sequences on record, over 15% of them singletons. 2.8% of the sample is held by the ten biggest clonotypes.

In light of the paper, this sample's time point label describes: before trial treatment. The material was PBMCs, obtained before treatment. Source of these receptors: a male donor with prostate cancer.

This chain connects TRBV28 to TRBJ1-1, with 11 nucleotides matching TRBD1. CDR3 length: 16 amino acids. Germline-derived CDR1 and CDR2 are MDHEN and SYDVKM. J was trimmed by 4 bases and V by 3 bases; bases with no gene match: 7. The CDR3 spells CASSFEDRGPGTEAFF. CDR3 sequence (DNA): TGTGCCAGCAGTTTCGAGGACAGGGGGCCCGGCACTGAAGCTTTCTTT.

This clonotype was picked up many times. The chain's CDR3 is CASRPATVHEQYF. In nucleotides, the CDR3 is TGTGCCAGCAGGCCTGCTACGGTCCACGAGCAGTACTTC. The rearrangement links TRBV12-3 or TRBV12-4 to TRBJ2-7; no definite D call. The CDR3 has 13 amino acids. Trimming stripped 6 bases from V and 5 bases from J, with 14 bases between.

A word on this clonotype: One junction end does not reproduce the germline sequence, and a read error may be involved. The chain links TRBV6-4 to TRBJ2-3, with a possible D match to TRBD2 (7 bases). The CDR3 sequence is 16 residues long. CDR1 and CDR2 from the germline V gene are MRHNA and SNTAGT. CDR3 coding DNA: TGTGCCATCAGTGAGGGAGGGAGACAGGAGGGAGATACGCAGTATTTT. It encodes CAISEGGRQEGDTQYF.

This clonotype occurred many times. One junction end does not reproduce the germline sequence, and a read error may be involved. The V and J genes are TRBV29-1 and TRBJ2-7; perhaps TRBD1 as D (5 bases). Germline assignment: CDR1 SQVTM and CDR2 ANQGSEA. This CDR3 region has 15 residues. The CDR3 bases are TGCAGCGTTGGAACGGAAAGGGGCCCCTCCAACGAGCAGTACTTC. Protein: CSVGTERGPSNEQYF.

This clonotype was seen ten or more times. The V call is TRBV7-9, the J call TRBJ2-1; 13 bases agree with TRBD2. This CDR3 region has 15 residues. Losses at the gene ends were 5 bases for V and 5 bases for J; bases not matched to a gene: 3. From germline, CDR1 is SEHNR and CDR2 FQNEAQ (reference sequence). CDR3 loop: CASSPGTSGDNEQFF. CDR3 DNA sequence: TGTGCCAGCAGCCCGGGGACTAGCGGGGACAATGAGCAGTTCTTC.

This clonotype was seen at least ten times. The chain combines TRBV14 with TRBJ1-5; no clear D gene. V was clipped by 4 bases and J by 5 bases, with 9 bases between them. This CDR3 has 13 residues. Per the germline V gene, CDR1 is SGHDN and CDR2 is FVKESK. The CDR3 nucleotides read TGTGCCAGCAGCCGAGGACGGTATCAGCCCCAGCATTTT. Translation gives CASSRGRYQPQHF.

This clonotype was recorded a few times. The V and J genes are TRBV9 and TRBJ1-1; possible D gene TRBD1, 5 bases. V shed 3 bases and J shed 1 base, with 13 bases lying between them. CDR3 size: 15 residues. The V gene's germline CDR1 is SGDLS and CDR2 YYNGEE. The CDR3, as DNA: TGTGCCAGCAGCGGGTCGGGACGGCCGAACACTGAAGCTTTCTTT. Amino acids: CASSGSGRPNTEAFF.

This clonotype was recorded many times. The chain recombines TRBV5-1 with TRBJ2-2, with 9 bases fitting TRBD2. The CDR3 runs to 17 residues. The germline V gene has CDR1 SGHRS and CDR2 YFSETQ. The trim removed 4 bases at V and 7 bases at J, leaving 14 bases unmatched. In DNA, the CDR3 is TGCGCCAGCAGCGTAGCCCCTGGCGGGGGGGCGAACGGGGAGCTGTTTTTT. Its translation: CASSVAPGGGANGELFF.

This clonotype showed up many times. This chain joins TRBV29-1 and TRBJ2-1; D may be TRBD2 (8 bases). The V gene lost 0 bases and the J gene lost 6 bases, with 18 bases spanning the gap. The V gene's germline CDR1 is SQVTM and CDR2 ANQGSEA. CDR3 size: 16 residues. The CDR3 nucleotides are TGCAGCGTTGAAGACATAGACAGGGCGGGGGGCAATGAGCAGTTCTTC. Protein product: CSVEDIDRAGGNEQFF.

Ten or more counts support this clonotype. The chain combines TRBV2 with TRBJ2-5; 10 bases map to TRBD1. V was pared by 9 bases and J by 7 bases, with 11 bases of the junction left unmatched. The CDR3 covers 14 residues. CDR1 and CDR2 from the germline V gene are SNHLY and FYNNEI. The CDR3 sequence: CASGTGAGQSTQYF. CDR3 DNA sequence: TGTGCCAGTGGGACAGGGGCCGGTCAATCGACCCAGTACTTC.

This clonotype qualifies as medium-sized. V and J are TRBV6-5 and TRBJ2-2; unclear D gene. The CDR3 has 14 amino acids. Germline CDR1 reads MNHEY; CDR2 reads SVGAGI. V lost 1 base to trimming and J lost 0 bases, with 3 bases between them. CDR3 sequence reads: CASSYFPNTGELFF. The CDR3, as DNA: TGTGCCAGCAGTTACTTCCCGAACACCGGGGAGCTGTTTTTT.

This clonotype appeared many times. The V call is TRBV4-2, the J call TRBJ2-2; D may match TRBD1 or TRBD2 (5 bases each). Deletions cut 2 bases from V and 3 bases from J, with 10 bases between. Germline CDR1 LGHNA, CDR2 YNFKEQ. The CDR3 is 15 residues long. The CDR3 sequence is CASSQLRGHTGELFF. In DNA form, the CDR3 reads TGTGCCAGCAGCCAATTGAGGGGACACACCGGGGAGCTGTTTTTT.

The rearrangement joins TRBV6-6 to TRBJ2-1, with TRBD1 identical over 9 bases. With V trimmed by 5 bases and J by 5 bases, 4 bases remained unmatched. CDR1 and CDR2 (germline): MNHNY, SVGAGI (reference sequence). This CDR3 has 14 residues. The CDR3 bases are TGTGCCAGCAGTGGACAGGGGCCCAACAATGAGCAGTTCTTC. Its protein product is CASSGQGPNNEQFF.

The table lists this clonotype with many counts. V and J are TRBV5-1 and TRBJ2-3; D is possibly TRBD2 (5 bases). The germline gives CDR1 SGHRS, CDR2 YFSETQ. The CDR3 length is 16 residues. The V and J ends lost 2 bases and 0 bases respectively, with 13 bases between them. This chain's CDR3 is CASSFGLHKSTDTQYF. CDR3 sequence (DNA): TGCGCCAGCAGCTTCGGACTCCACAAAAGCACAGATACGCAGTATTTT.

This clonotype has at least ten counts. The chain carries TRBV7-2 and TRBJ2-3, with 7 bases identical to TRBD1. This CDR3 is 12 amino acids long. Germline trimming cut 2 bases from V and 12 bases from J; bases unmatched to any gene: 5. Germline CDR1 and CDR2: SGHTA and FQGNSA. DNA for the CDR3: TGTGCCAGCAGCTTAACGAGGGGGCAACAGTATTTT. Its protein product is CASSLTRGQQYF.

CDR3 in amino acids: CASSETVGEQYF. CDR3 bases: TGTGCCAGCAGTGAAACAGTGGGCGAGCAGTACTTC. The V and J genes are TRBV2 and TRBJ2-7; D not certain. Trimming left V 2 bases short and J 6 bases short, with 8 bases between. The germline CDR1 and CDR2 sequences are SNHLY and FYNNEI. The CDR3 covers 12 residues.

This clonotype has ten or more counts. The junction and the germline gene differ at one end; a read error may be behind it. The chain links TRBV20-1 to TRBJ2-7, with D perhaps assigned TRBD1 or TRBD2 (5 bases each). The CDR3 has 14 amino acids. Per germline, CDR1 DFQATT and CDR2 SNEGSKA (reference sequence). The DNA of the CDR3 is TGCAGTGCAAGAGTGCCGGGACGTTCCTACGAGCAGTACTTC. It codes for CSARVPGRSYEQYF.

This clonotype was observed many times. This rearrangement joins TRBV7-2 to TRBJ1-1; D gene unclear. The V gene's germline CDR1 is SGHTA and CDR2 FQGNSA. V lost 5 bases and J lost 0, with 10 bases in between. The CDR3 extends over 14 amino acids. This CDR3 reads CASSPSNVNTEAFF. CDR3 DNA sequence: TGTGCCAGCAGCCCCTCCAACGTGAACACTGAAGCTTTCTTT.

The chain has TRBV10-3 and TRBJ2-2; 7 bases map to TRBD1. V was clipped by 8 bases and J by 7 bases; unmatched bases: 4. The CDR3 covers 12 residues. Germline loops: CDR1 ENHRY, CDR2 SYGVKD. CDR3 sequence: CAILTGHGELFF. The DNA for the CDR3 is TGTGCCATCTTGACAGGGCACGGGGAGCTGTTTTTT.

Concerning this clonotype itself: A much larger clone sits a single nucleotide away, making a read error possible. Here the CDR3 DNA reads TGTGCCAGCAGTACTAGACAGGGGAATCAGGCCCAGCATTTT. Translated: CASSTRQGNQAQHF. The V call is TRBV27, the J call TRBJ1-5, with 8 bases matching TRBD1. Germline-derived CDR1 and CDR2 are MNHEY and SMNVEV (reference sequence). The CDR3 consists of 14 residues.

The chain has TRBV30 and TRBJ1-3; D gene ambiguous. The CDR3 totals 14 residues. V was clipped by 4 bases and J by 0 bases, with 10 bases between them. Germline V CDR1 and CDR2: GTSNPN, SVGIG (reference sequence). The CDR3 spells CAWTQIRSGNTIYF. The CDR3 DNA follows: TGTGCCTGGACACAGATCCGCTCTGGAAACACCATATATTTT.